The 10 T cell receptor beta chains presented below share a single source sample, sequenced in a study of blood T cell repertoires in COVID-19. Assay used: immunoSEQ multiplex PCR; TCRdb lists only in-frame clones, some missing. The sample carries hundreds of thousands of clones, less than 85% recorded once. Sequenced: PBMCs or T cells enriched from blood (not recorded which). The receptors stem from a woman in her 30s who had been exposed to COVID-19.

The V and J genes are TRBV19 and TRBJ2-7; 10 nucleotides agree with TRBD1. J gave up 6 bases and V 2 bases, and 7 bases lay outside the gene matches. Germline CDR1 reads LNHDA; CDR2 reads SQIVND (reference sequence). The CDR3 is 15 amino acids. CDR3 sequence reads: CASSIHGTGVSEQYF. CDR3 DNA sequence: TGTGCCAGTAGTATACACGGGACAGGGGTTTCCGAGCAGTACTTC.

Concerning this clone: Compared with germline, one end of the junction differs, possibly owing to a read error. The chain carries TRBV7-7 and TRBJ1-1; D is unresolved. CDR1 and CDR2 (germline): SSHAT, FNYEAQ (reference sequence). The CDR3 spans 13 residues. This chain's CDR3 is CASSAHLNTEAFF. The CDR3 coding sequence is TGTGCTAGCAGCGCCCACTTGAACACTGAAGCTTTCTTT.

The chain employs TRBV9 and TRBJ2-7; 8 bases map to TRBD2. Germline V gene lookup returns CDR1 SGDLS and CDR2 YYNGEE. The CDR3 is 16 residues long. J was trimmed by 0 bases and V by 2 bases; bases with no gene match: 7. The CDR3 nucleotides are TGTGCCAGCAGCGTGGCCAGCGGGAGTGCCTCCTACGAGCAGTACTTC. Translating it yields CASSVASGSASYEQYF.

The gene calls are TRBV5-1 and TRBJ1-6; D perhaps matches TRBD1 (5 bases). The germline V gene has CDR1 SGHRS and CDR2 YFSETQ. V lost 6 bases, J lost 9 bases, and 16 bases lay in between. This CDR3 is 14 amino acids long. This chain's CDR3 is CASKAQGLGSPLHF. CDR3 sequence (DNA): TGCGCCAGCAAGGCGCAGGGTTTGGGTTCACCCCTCCACTTT.

V and J are TRBV28 and TRBJ2-5; 9 bases are a match to TRBD1. This CDR3 has 14 residues. Germline-derived CDR1 and CDR2 are MDHEN and SYDVKM. Trimming took 6 bases from V and 5 from J; bases not matched to a gene: 7. CDR3 loop: CASRSNRGRETQYF. The DNA of the CDR3 is TGTGCCAGCAGATCTAACAGGGGGCGGGAGACCCAGTACTTC.

This chain's CDR3 is CASSPGTSVTGELFF. The CDR3 nucleotides are TGCGCCAGCAGCCCCGGGACTAGCGTAACCGGGGAGCTGTTTTTT. V gene TRBV5-1 combines with J gene TRBJ2-2; TRBD2 agrees at 10 bases. The CDR3 consists of 15 residues. V dropped 4 bases and J dropped 5; count of bases not matched to a gene: 5. Germline CDR1 is SGHRS and CDR2 is YFSETQ.

This clone was detected a few times. The chain combines TRBV30 with TRBJ1-1; 8 positions agree with TRBD1. The CDR3 length is 11 residues. Germline values: CDR1 GTSNPN, CDR2 SVGIG (reference sequence). J gave up 7 bases and V 5 bases, and 3 bases lay outside the gene matches. The CDR3: CAWQDRVEAFF. The CDR3 DNA reads as TGTGCCTGGCAGGACAGGGTTGAAGCTTTCTTT.

The CDR3 bases are TGTGCCAGCAGCCCCAGCGGGGGTAGAACTGAAGCTTTCTTT. This gives the protein CASSPSGGRTEAFF. This chain connects TRBV7-2 to TRBJ1-1, with D possibly TRBD1 on 5 matching bases. This CDR3 has 14 amino acids. Germline CDR1 reads SGHTA; CDR2 reads FQGNSA. The V and J ends lost 5 bases and 5 bases respectively, with 15 bases between them.

The chain carries TRBV29-1 and TRBJ1-3, with 9 bases aligning to TRBD1. The CDR3 contains 14 residues. Germline V CDR1 and CDR2: SQVTM, ANQGSEA. V gave up 6 bases and J gave up 2 bases; unmatched junction bases: 5. The CDR3 loop is CSVYTGGPGNTIYF. The CDR3 bases are TGCAGCGTATACACAGGGGGCCCTGGAAACACCATATATTTT.

J is TRBJ1-1 and V is TRBV28; the match to TRBD1 covers 8 bases. Germline lookup yields CDR1 MDHEN and CDR2 SYDVKM. The trim removed 2 bases at V and 0 bases at J, leaving 5 bases unmatched. The CDR3 loop spans 16 amino acids. The DNA of the CDR3 is TGTGCCAGCAGTTTAGACAGGGGTCTGATGAACACTGAAGCTTTCTTT. Protein product: CASSLDRGLMNTEAFF.